Each of the 30 T cell receptor beta chains below was sequenced from the same sample in a study of T cells after yellow fever vaccination (dated 2019 in TCRdb). Preparation of the library involved 5' RACE. Data came from an Illumina HiSeq 2500. TCRdb took the public reads, trimmed them with fastp at Q25, ran MiXCR for clone calling and kept in-frame beta chains. Rows are unified per CDR3 protein, each entry keeping the most common DNA and genes. The sample table records 310,000 or so distinct CDR3 sequences; 6.5% to 8.5% of these occur just once. The ten biggest clones cover 18% of the sample. The treatment or condition label corresponds to: live attenuated yellow fever vaccine strain. The source material was PBMCs, sampled approximately 40 days after the first yellow fever vaccination. The receptors come from a man between 18 and 35 years old who received the YFV17D yellow fever vaccine.

The chain is built from TRBV28 and TRBJ2-1, with 13 bases fitting TRBD2. After removal of 6 bases from V and 2 bases from J, the junction contained 4 bases not matched to a gene. The CDR3 loop spans 16 amino acids. Germline CDR1 MDHEN, CDR2 SYDVKM. CDR3 loop: CASRPGLAGTYNEQFF. DNA of the CDR3: TGTGCCAGCAGGCCGGGACTAGCGGGGACCTACAATGAGCAGTTCTTC.

This clonotype has just a few counts. The chain joins TRBV7-9 to TRBJ2-2; D perhaps matches TRBD1 (6 bases). The CDR3 is 17 residues long. Germline assignment: CDR1 SEHNR and CDR2 FQNEAQ (reference sequence). V shed 1 base and J shed 4 bases, with 16 bases lying between them. The CDR3 DNA sequence: TGTGCCAGCAGCTTAGATGGACAGAGGTCCTTCACCGGGGAGCTGTTTTTT. Protein product: CASSLDGQRSFTGELFF.

The chain is built from TRBV20-1 and TRBJ1-1; the D is unclear. Germline CDR1 is DFQATT and CDR2 is SNEGSKA (reference sequence). The CDR3 length is 14 residues. Trimming cost V 1 base and J 1 base, with 10 bases left between them. The CDR3 here is CSARGEGTNTEAFF. CDR3 nucleotides: TGCAGTGCTAGAGGGGAGGGTACGAACACTGAAGCTTTCTTT.

This chain links TRBV11-2 with TRBJ2-1; 7 bases line up with TRBD2. Germline CDR1 reads SGHAT; CDR2 reads FQNNGV. Germline trimming cut 0 bases from V and 5 bases from J; bases unmatched to any gene: 4. The CDR3 runs 15 residues. CDR3 DNA: TGTGCCAGCAGCTTAGAGGCGGGGGTGAACAATGAGCAGTTCTTC. Translating gives CASSLEAGVNNEQFF.

This clonotype was seen repeatedly, ten times or more. The chain joins TRBV20-1 to TRBJ1-5; the D gene is possibly TRBD1 (5 bases). The CDR3 covers 13 residues. V was clipped by 6 bases and J by 6 bases, with 15 bases between them. Germline V gene sequence: CDR1 DFQATT, CDR2 SNEGSKA (reference sequence). DNA for the CDR3: TGCAGTGCCCGTTTGGGGGAGGGTCAGCCCCAGCATTTT. Protein sequence: CSARLGEGQPQHF.

The sample holds a few counts of this clonotype. The chain uses TRBV2 and TRBJ2-1; TRBD2 matches 8 bases. Germline CDR1 reads SNHLY; CDR2 reads FYNNEI. The CDR3 has 17 residues. V shed 6 bases and J 4 bases; nucleotides not matched to a gene: 14. Written as DNA, the CDR3 is TGTGCCAGCAGCCGAGCGGCGGTCCGGGGGGGATACAATGAGCAGTTCTTC. Encoded protein: CASSRAAVRGGYNEQFF.

V and J are TRBV6-5 and TRBJ2-3; D call uncertain. Germline V CDR1 and CDR2: MNHEY, SVGAGI. The CDR3 is 15 residues long. V was shortened by 0 bases and J by 7 bases, with 14 bases between the two germline ends. The CDR3 DNA reads TGTGCCAGCAGTTACTCGACCGATTTACCAAATACGCAGTATTTT. Translated: CASSYSTDLPNTQYF.

This clonotype was counted many times. The gene calls are TRBV4-2 and TRBJ1-1; possible D gene TRBD1, 5 bases. V lost 6 bases and J 5 bases, leaving 16 bases between the germline ends. The CDR3 has 14 amino acids. Germline lookup yields CDR1 LGHNA and CDR2 YNFKEQ. The CDR3 DNA sequence: TGTGCCAGCAGAGGTGGGGGGATGGGGACTGAAGCTTTCTTT. It translates to CASRGGGMGTEAFF.

This clonotype was seen a handful of times. The chain employs TRBV12-3 or TRBV12-4 and TRBJ2-7, with D possibly being TRBD1 (6 bases). The CDR3 runs 13 residues. Deletions cut 6 bases from V and 7 bases from J, with 16 bases between. As DNA, the CDR3 is TGTGCCAGCAGGTTAACAGGGACCCGTGAGCAGTACTTC. Residues: CASRLTGTREQYF.

This clonotype has ten or more counts. The chain links TRBV7-9 to TRBJ1-3, with D hard to call. The germline V gene has CDR1 SEHNR and CDR2 FQNEAQ (reference sequence). Trimming cost V 4 bases and J 4 bases, with 17 bases left between them. The CDR3 runs to 16 residues. CDR3 residues: CASSSSTEAVGNTIYF. DNA of the CDR3: TGTGCCAGCAGCTCCAGTACGGAAGCTGTAGGAAACACCATATATTTT.

The rearrangement links TRBV12-3 or TRBV12-4 to TRBJ2-3; D may be TRBD2 (5 bases). The germline V and J ends were trimmed by 3 bases and 4 bases, with 8 bases remaining between them. The CDR3 is made up of 13 amino acids. CDR3 region: CASSLRVPDTQYF. The CDR3 nucleotides read TGTGCCAGCAGTTTGCGGGTGCCAGATACGCAGTATTTT.

Comments on this clonotype: Since no conserved phenylalanine or tryptophan closes the CDR3, a read error is the likely cause. The rearrangement uses TRBV12-3 or TRBV12-4 and TRBJ1-1; 9 nucleotides line up with TRBD1. The CDR3 covers 14 residues. Trimming at V came to 6 bases and at J to 5 bases, leaving 7 bases not matched to a gene. CDR3 bases: TGTGCCAGCAGCCCGGGACAGGGCGTTACTGAAGCTTTCCTT. Its translation: CASSPGQGVTEAFL.

This clonotype was observed many times. The chain uses TRBV28 and TRBJ2-7; D gene unclear. Trimming took 3 bases from V and 4 from J, leaving 16 bases between them. CDR1 MDHEN and CDR2 SYDVKM come from the germline V gene. The CDR3 runs 15 residues. Here the CDR3 reads CASSLRQTRSYEQYF. As DNA, the CDR3 is TGTGCCAGCAGTTTGAGGCAAACCCGATCATACGAGCAGTACTTC.

This clonotype turned up a few times. The V call is TRBV5-6, the J call TRBJ1-1; no clear D. This CDR3 is built from 13 residues. Trimming removed 0 bases at V and 8 bases at J, with 11 bases between. Germline V gene data show CDR1 as SGHDT and CDR2 as YYEEEE. In DNA form, the CDR3 reads TGTGCCAGCAGCTTGGCCTTTTATGGCGAAGCTTTCTTT. Amino acid sequence: CASSLAFYGEAFF. The full variable domain, its missing parts supplied by reference TRBV5-6 and TRBJ1-1, is DAGVTQSPTHLIKTRGQQVTLRCSPKSGHDTVSWYQQALGQGPQFIFQYYEEEERQRGNFPDRFSGHQFPNYSSELNVNALLLGDSALYLCASSLAFYGEAFFGQGTRLTVV.

This clonotype was seen many times. The V gene is TRBV15, the J gene TRBJ1-5, with D maybe TRBD1 (5 bases). The V end was cut by 5 bases, the J end by 6 bases, with 17 bases between. Germline V CDR1 and CDR2: LNHNV, YYDKDF (reference sequence). The CDR3 contains 15 residues. In DNA, the CDR3 is TGTGCCACCAGCCGAGCTCCTAGTGGGGGTCAGCCCCAGCATTTT. It codes for CATSRAPSGGQPQHF.

The genes are TRBV19 and TRBJ1-5, with D tentatively TRBD1 (6 bases). CDR1 LNHDA and CDR2 SQIVND come from the germline V gene (reference sequence). Between the trimmed V and J ends, which lost 4 bases and 11 bases, there was a span of 15 bases. The CDR3 totals 13 residues. This CDR3 is CASSTGEGETQHF. DNA for the CDR3: TGTGCCAGTAGTACAGGGGAAGGGGAGACCCAGCATTTT.

This clonotype was detected ten times or more. V is TRBV12-3 or TRBV12-4 and J is TRBJ2-3; 9 bases are shared with TRBD2. Trimming removed 5 bases from V and 1 base from J; junction bases left unmatched: 4. This CDR3 has 15 residues. CDR3 amino acids: CASSDPSGGTDTQYF. DNA of the CDR3: TGTGCCAGCAGTGACCCTAGCGGGGGCACAGATACGCAGTATTTT.

This clonotype came up many times. The chain uses TRBV14 and TRBJ2-3; TRBD2 matches 8 bases. CDR1 and CDR2 from the germline V gene are SGHDN and FVKESK. The CDR3 runs to 17 residues. With V trimmed by 4 bases and J by 4 bases, 13 bases remained unmatched. CDR3 loop: CASSLRRDGGAPDTQYF. The CDR3 coding sequence is TGTGCCAGCAGCCTGCGACGGGACGGGGGGGCGCCAGATACGCAGTATTTT. Using reference TRBV14 and TRBJ2-3 for the parts outside the CDR3, the full variable domain is EAGVTQFPSHSVIEKGQTVTLRCDPISGHDNLYWYRRVMGKEIKFLLHFVKESKQDESGMPNNRFLAERTGGTYSTLKVQPAELEDSGVYFCASSLRRDGGAPDTQYFGPGTRLTVL.

The chain carries TRBV7-9 and TRBJ2-3, with D hard to call. With 3 bases removed from V and 1 base from J, the gap between germline ends came to 11 bases. The germline V gene encodes CDR1 SEHNR and CDR2 FQNEAQ (reference sequence). This CDR3 contains 15 residues. CDR3 bases: TGTGCCAGCAGCTTCTATGATACCGGCACAGATACGCAGTATTTT. Its protein is CASSFYDTGTDTQYF. The full variable domain, rest sourced from reference TRBV7-9 and TRBJ2-3, is DTGVSQNPRHKITKRGQNVTFRCDPISEHNRLYWYRQTLGQGPEFLTYFQNEAQLEKSRLLSDRFSAERPKGSFSTLEIQRTEQGDSAMYLCASSFYDTGTDTQYFGPGTRLTVL.

This clonotype was counted at least ten times. The chain uses TRBV18 and TRBJ1-2; D is perhaps TRBD1 (5 bases). The CDR3 extends over 15 amino acids. Trimming cost V 3 bases and J 0 bases, with 11 bases left between them. CDR1 KGHSH and CDR2 LQKENI come from the germline V gene. The chain's CDR3 is CASSPDRSTNYGYTF. The CDR3 bases are TGTGCCAGCTCACCCGACAGATCCACTAACTATGGCTACACCTTC.

This clonotype was observed at least ten times. The chain uses TRBV5-1 and TRBJ1-3, with D possibly being TRBD1 (5 bases). The CDR3 is 15 amino acids. Germline V gene lookup returns CDR1 SGHRS and CDR2 YFSETQ. V lost 0 bases to trimming and J lost 3 bases, with 10 bases between them. The CDR3 loop is CASSLVAGSGNTIYF. DNA of the CDR3: TGCGCCAGCAGCTTGGTGGCAGGGAGTGGAAACACCATATATTTT.

This clonotype was picked up a small number of times. The gene calls are TRBV21-1 and TRBJ2-5; the DNA was not compared with TRBD2, the D call given in the table. TRBV21-1 is given as a pseudogene. The CDR3 loop spans 15 amino acids. The CDR3 nucleotides are TGTGCCAGCAAAGCAAAGAAGCCAGCGGGAAAGACCCAGTACTTC. As protein: CASKAKKPAGKTQYF.

In DNA form, the CDR3 reads TGTGCCAGCAGCCCGCGCCCCCGGGGGACCGGGGAGCTGTTTTTT. It yields the protein CASSPRPRGTGELFF. The V gene is TRBV2, the J gene TRBJ2-2, with TRBD2 as a possible D gene (6 bases). Germline V gene lookup returns CDR1 SNHLY and CDR2 FYNNEI. The V and J ends lost 6 bases and 5 bases respectively, with 16 bases between them. CDR3 length: 15 residues.

This clonotype was detected a few times. The J gene is TRBJ1-4, the V gene TRBV12-3 or TRBV12-4; TRBD1 matches 7 bases. V dropped 7 bases and J dropped 8; count of bases not matched to a gene: 10. This CDR3 is built from 14 residues. This CDR3 is CASTLGQAGEKLFF. The CDR3 region has the DNA TGTGCCAGCACCCTAGGACAGGCCGGAGAAAAACTGTTTTTT.

This clonotype was detected a few times. V and J are TRBV7-2 and TRBJ1-6, with D possibly TRBD1 on 6 matching bases. The length of the CDR3 is 15 residues. Germline V gene lookup returns CDR1 SGHTA and CDR2 FQGNSA. V was pared by 4 bases and J by 0 bases, with 7 bases between. The CDR3 DNA follows: TGTGCCAGCAGCTCGGACAGCTCCTATAATTCACCCCTCCACTTT. This translates into CASSSDSSYNSPLHF.

The V and J genes are TRBV5-4 and TRBJ1-1; no clear D. This CDR3 region has 15 residues. CDR1 SGHNT and CDR2 YYREEE come from the germline V gene (reference sequence). V was pared by 0 bases and J by 1 base, with 10 bases between. CDR3 region: CASSLGMPGNTEAFF. The CDR3 DNA sequence: TGTGCCAGCAGCTTGGGAATGCCAGGGAACACTGAAGCTTTCTTT. The entire variable domain, with the rest obtained from reference TRBV5-4 and TRBJ1-1, is as follows: ETGVTQSPTHLIKTRGQQVTLRCSSQSGHNTVSWYQQALGQGPQFIFQYYREEENGRGNFPPRFSGLQFPNYSSELNVNALELDDSALYLCASSLGMPGNTEAFFGQGTRLTVV.

This clonotype showed up just a few times. The J gene is TRBJ1-2, the V gene TRBV6-5; 8 nucleotides agree with TRBD1. Germline V gene sequence: CDR1 MNHEY, CDR2 SVGAGI. The CDR3 runs 15 residues. Trimming removed 0 bases from V and 4 bases from J; junction bases left unmatched: 4. CDR3 in DNA: TGTGCCAGCAGTTACTCGTCAGGGGGCGGCTATGGCTACACCTTC. Translated: CASSYSSGGGYGYTF.

This clonotype came up a few times. The chain recombines TRBV20-1 with TRBJ2-3; D is uncertain. V lost 3 bases, J lost 0 bases, and 10 bases lay in between. The CDR3 runs 14 residues. Germline V CDR1 and CDR2: DFQATT, SNEGSKA (reference sequence). The CDR3 region has the DNA TGCAGTGCTAGCTATCAAGCGAGCACAGATACGCAGTATTTT. Encoded protein: CSASYQASTDTQYF.

The J gene is TRBJ2-5, the V gene TRBV2, with 7 bases lining up with TRBD2. Germline CDR1 and CDR2: SNHLY and FYNNEI. The CDR3 is made up of 14 amino acids. The junction had 5 bases not matched to a gene; V was cut back by 4 bases and J by 3 bases. The CDR3 DNA sequence: TGTGCCAGCAGTGGGTGGGGGGGTAAAGAGACCCAGTACTTC. It is translated as CASSGWGGKETQYF.

The rearrangement joins TRBV7-9 to TRBJ1-6; TRBD1 might be the D (5 bases). The CDR3 runs to 14 residues. CDR1 is SEHNR and CDR2 is FQNEAQ in the germline V gene (reference sequence). Trimming left V 5 bases short and J 6 bases short, with 11 bases between. The CDR3 region has the DNA TGTGCCAGCAGCCCCAAAGGGACTAATTCACCCCTCCACTTT. As protein: CASSPKGTNSPLHF.